This T cell receptor beta chain originates from a study of Ad26.COV2.S vaccination and SARS-CoV-2 variants. Unmatched junction bases numbered 5, after V lost 5 bases and J lost 1 base. The CDR3 spans 15 residues. Germline CDR1 and CDR2: MGHRA and YSYEKL. The treatment was: some 20 received Ad26.COV2.S at low or high dose, single or two shots; several received placebo; per-sample allocation not given. Material that was analyzed had been drawn on day 63 after the first vaccine or placebo injection. Assay used: immunoSEQ multiplex PCR; TCRdb lists only in-frame clones, some missing. The sample yields 300,000 to 350,000 clones, approximately 87% seen once.

The gene calls are TRBV4-1 and TRBJ1-1, with 9 bases matching TRBD1. Here the sequenced sample was peripheral blood, taken in a trial of Ad26.COV2.S vaccine versus placebo. This TCR derives from a person aged 18-65 years who received the Ad26.COV2.S COVID-19 vaccine or a placebo. Here the CDR3 reads CASSITGGWNTEAFF. The CDR3 DNA reads TGCGCCAGCAGCATAACAGGGGGCTGGAACACTGAAGCTTTCTTT.